This is a list of T cell receptor beta chains from one sample in a study of blood T cell repertoires in COVID-19. Data came from immunoSEQ multiplex PCR; TCRdb stores just in-frame clones and leaves some out. The top ten hold over 1.5% of the sample, which has about 80,000 clones, around 91% seen once. What was sequenced was peripheral blood. These receptors were taken from a woman aged 45-65 years in a cohort sampled during active COVID-19. The CDR3 runs from the conserved cysteine through the conserved F or W. A D gene is named only where the DNA matches it firmly. Clone size is stated in some rows and not others, as once, few, many or a class when expanded.

-	TRBV6-5	TRBD1	TRBJ1-5	TGTGCCAGCAGTTACGGGACAGGGAGCAATCAGCCCCAGCATTTT	CASSYGTGSNQPQHF
-	TRBV15	-	TRBJ2-2	TGTGCCACCAGCAGAAGCGGAGGGGGCGGAACCGGGGAGCTGTTTTTT	CATSRSGGGGTGELFF
-	TRBV5-4	TRBD2	TRBJ2-7	TGTGCCAGCAGCTCTAGCGGGAGAGTCCCCTACGAGCAGTACTTC	CASSSSGRVPYEQYF
-	TRBV19	TRBD1	TRBJ1-5	TGTGCCAGTAGTATAGAGGCCAGGGGGCCGGGGAGCAATCAGCCCCAGCATTTT	CASSIEARGPGSNQPQHF
-	TRBV4-2	-	TRBJ2-7	TGTGCCAGCAGCCAAGACTCGGGGGTTACCTACGAGCAGTACTTC	CASSQDSGVTYEQYF
-	TRBV12-3/TRBV12-4	-	TRBJ1-1	TGTGCCAGCACCCCCAGCGGGTTTTACGGAGCTTTCTTT	CASTPSGFYGAFF
-	TRBV19	TRBD1	TRBJ2-6	TGTGCCAGTAGTATAGCCCGGAAGGGGGCCCCTGGGGCCAACGTCCTGACTTTC	CASSIARKGAPGANVLTF
-	TRBV7-9	-	TRBJ1-2	TGTGCCAGCAGCGGATACCGGGACAACCTCTATGGCTACACCTTC	CASSGYRDNLYGYTF
once	TRBV28	-	TRBJ2-7	TGTGCCAGGCGCACGGGGGATTTCTACGAGCAGTACTTC	CARRTGDFYEQYF
once	TRBV7-9	TRBD2	TRBJ2-1	TGTGCCAGCAGCTTAAAGTCGCTAGCGGGAGACAATGAGCAGTTCTTC	CASSLKSLAGDNEQFF
-	TRBV14	-	TRBJ2-1	TGTGCCAGCAGCTCACGGGACACCCGTACCCAGTTCTTC	CASSSRDTRTQFF
-	TRBV7-9	TRBD2	TRBJ2-3	TGTGCCAGCAGCTTATCCCTAGCGGGAGCCCACGCAGATACGCAGTATTTT	CASSLSLAGAHADTQYF
once	TRBV11-3	-	TRBJ2-1	TGTGCCAGCAGCGGGCGCTTTTCTCAGAATGAGCAGTTCTTC	CASSGRFSQNEQFF
few	TRBV30	-	TRBJ1-5	TGTGCCTGGAGTGTGGGCGGGGGCAATCAGCCCCAGCATTTT	CAWSVGGGNQPQHF
-	TRBV9	TRBD2	TRBJ2-3	TGTGCCAGCAGCGTATCGACTAGCGGGAGACCCCCAACAGATACGCAGTATTTT	CASSVSTSGRPPTDTQYF
-	TRBV6-1	TRBD1	TRBJ1-5	TGTGCCAGCAGTGAAGGGTCAGGGGGTAGCAATCAGCCCCAGCATTTT	CASSEGSGGSNQPQHF
-	TRBV5-1	TRBD2	TRBJ2-7	TGCGCCAGCAGCCCTCGGACTAGCGGGAGTTTGTACGAGCAGTACTTC	CASSPRTSGSLYEQYF
once	TRBV19	-	TRBJ2-2	TGTGCCAGTAGTTTCGGGGTGTCGAACACCGGGGAGCTGTTTTTT	CASSFGVSNTGELFF
-	TRBV2	-	TRBJ1-1	TGTGCCAGCAGTGAAGCGCTACCAGGGATCATGAACACTGAAGCTTTCTTT	CASSEALPGIMNTEAFF
-	TRBV7-2	TRBD2	TRBJ2-5	TGTGCCAGCAGCTTAGCGGGGGGGAGAGAGACCCAGTACTTC	CASSLAGGRETQYF
-	TRBV4-2	TRBD2	TRBJ2-3	TGTGCCAGCAGCCAATATCTAGCGGGGCTAACAGATACGCAGTATTTT	CASSQYLAGLTDTQYF
-	TRBV7-8	TRBD1	TRBJ2-7	TGTGCCAGCAGCTTAGCGCCTAGGGACAGCGCGTACTTC	CASSLAPRDSAYF
-	TRBV7-9	-	TRBJ2-7	TGTGCCAGCAGCTTAAATGTATTGGGCGTCTCCTACGAGCAGTACTTC	CASSLNVLGVSYEQYF
-	TRBV27	-	TRBJ2-3	TGTGCCAGCAGTGCAGTTCGGGGGGCCCTATATACAGATACGCAGTATTTT	CASSAVRGALYTDTQYF
-	TRBV4-2	TRBD1	TRBJ1-1	TGTGCCAGCAGCCAAGATGATCCGGGACAGGGGTCTGAAGCTTTCTTT	CASSQDDPGQGSEAFF
-	TRBV5-4	TRBD1	TRBJ1-2	TGTGCCAGCAGCCCGACCGCCGGGACAGTTAACTATGGCTACACCTTC	CASSPTAGTVNYGYTF
-	TRBV7-8	TRBD2	TRBJ2-7	TGTGCCAGCAGCATCCAAGCGGGAGGGCCTTACGAGCAGTACTTC	CASSIQAGGPYEQYF